Included here is one T cell receptor beta chain sequence, with context. The data stem from a study of blood T cells in healthy people across ages. At least 6 million PBMCs were isolated per sample. Per sample, extraction of total RNA gave at least 5.5 micrograms in every case. The CDR3 runs to 12 residues. Trimming removed 2 bases from V and 4 bases from J, with 4 bases in between. Germline values: CDR1 SGHTA, CDR2 FQGNSA. Using a J-beta primer mix together with a sample-barcoded 5' primer, a second PCR was run for about 6 to 11 cycles. Per-sample output comprised a minimum of 2.5 million paired-end reads containing CDR3. TCRdb analysed the 5' RACE reads with MiXCR anew, one entry per CDR3 protein. The repertoire holds hundreds of thousands of distinct CDR3 sequences, with 40% to 45% as singletons.

The V gene is TRBV7-2, the J gene TRBJ2-3; D uncertain. Sequencing was performed on blood. The TCR sequence derives from a man aged 80 or over in good health. CDR3: CASSLRSDTQYF. In DNA form, the CDR3 reads TGTGCCAGCAGCTTACGGTCAGATACGCAGTATTTT.